This T cell receptor beta chain comes out of a study of Ad26.COV2.S vaccination and SARS-CoV-2 variants. Study-wide context: Each vaccinee took Ad26.COV2.S intramuscularly, once or twice 56 days apart.

A word on this clone: The antigen is undetermined.

From germline, CDR1 is SNHLY and CDR2 FYNNEI. Trimming took 5 bases from V and 0 from J, leaving 1 base between them. CDR3 length: 11 amino acids. Study-wide results and caveats: Recipients given vaccine exceeded placebo recipients in spike-specific TCR breadth.

Produced via immunoSEQ multiplex PCR; TCRdb's table is partial and in-frame only. This table holds about 400,000 clones, around 92% found once. The treatment denotes: approximately 18 received Ad26.COV2.S at low or high dose, single or two shots; about 5 received placebo; per-sample allocation not given. On day 63 after the first injection, vaccine and placebo recipients gave samples. This chain joins TRBV2 and TRBJ1-1, with D uncertain. The clonotype comes from a person aged 18-60 years who received the Ad26.COV2.S COVID-19 vaccine or a placebo. The input for sequencing was peripheral blood, taken in a trial of Ad26.COV2.S vaccine versus placebo. The CDR3: CASSMNTEAFF. CDR3 in DNA: TGTGCCAGCAGTATGAACACTGAAGCTTTCTTT. Complete variable domain (other parts from reference TRBV2 and TRBJ1-1): EPEVTQTPSHQVTQMGQEVILRCVPISNHLYFYWYRQILGQKVEFLVSFYNNEISEKSEIFDDQFSVERPDGSNFTLKIRSTKLEDSAMYFCASSMNTEAFFGQGTRLTVV.